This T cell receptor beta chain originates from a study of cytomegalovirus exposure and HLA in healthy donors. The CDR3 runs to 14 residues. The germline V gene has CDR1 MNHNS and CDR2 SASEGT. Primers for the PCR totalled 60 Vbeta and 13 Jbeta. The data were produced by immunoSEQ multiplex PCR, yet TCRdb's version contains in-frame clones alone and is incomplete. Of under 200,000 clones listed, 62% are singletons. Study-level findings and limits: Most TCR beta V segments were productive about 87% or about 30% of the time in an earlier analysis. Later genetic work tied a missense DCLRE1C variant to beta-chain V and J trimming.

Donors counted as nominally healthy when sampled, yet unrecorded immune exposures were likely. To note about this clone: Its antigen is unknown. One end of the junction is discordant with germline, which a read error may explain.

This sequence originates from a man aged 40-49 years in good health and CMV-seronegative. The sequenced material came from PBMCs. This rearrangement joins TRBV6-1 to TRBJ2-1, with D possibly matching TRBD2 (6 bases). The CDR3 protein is CASYAGTFYSEQFF. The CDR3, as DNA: TGTGCCAGCTACGCCGGGACTTTCTACAGTGAGCAGTTCTTC.